Below are 14 T cell receptor beta chains sequenced from a single sample in a study of T cells in Graves' hyperthyroidism and ophthalmopathy (dated by TCRdb to about 2019). Library method: multiplex PCR. Sequenced using an Illumina HiSeq 2000. The TCR beta CDR3 regions were amplified from the RNA transcripts. For the first round of RT-PCR on the TCR CDR3, the HTBI primer set was used together with the Qiagen OneStep RT-PCR kit. TCRdb handled the public reads itself, with Q25 trimming in fastp and clone calling in MiXCR, and kept productive beta chains. Entries that share a CDR3 protein sequence are merged under the most common genes and DNA. For this sample there are roughly 200,000 distinct CDR3 sequences; about a sixth appear just once. Roughly 50% of the sample goes to the ten largest clones. The sample consisted of blood. Receptor source: a woman aged 45 to 65 with Graves' hyperthyroidism.

This rearrangement joins TRBV7-6 to TRBJ2-3; 12 bases map to TRBD2. CDR3 length: 16 amino acids. From germline, CDR1 is SGHVS and CDR2 FNYEAQ. Trimming removed 5 bases from V and 2 bases from J; junction bases left unmatched: 5. The CDR3 DNA reads as TGTGCCAGCAGCCGGGGACTAGCGGGCACCACAGATACGCAGTATTTT. This gives the protein CASSRGLAGTTDTQYF.

This clonotype was observed a handful of times. This rearrangement joins TRBV7-9 to TRBJ1-4; TRBD1 might be the D (5 bases). The CDR3 length is 14 residues. V was trimmed by 4 bases and J by 4 bases, leaving 10 bases between them. Germline V gives CDR1 SEHNR, CDR2 FQNEAQ (reference sequence). The CDR3 bases are TGTGCCAGCAGCTCGACAGAAGTTAATGAAAAACTGTTTTTT. Protein product: CASSSTEVNEKLFF.

In its sample, this clonotype was seen a few times. This chain joins TRBV3-1 and TRBJ2-7, with TRBD1 matching 9 bases. This CDR3 is built from 15 residues. The germline gives CDR1 LGHDT, CDR2 YNNKEL (reference sequence). V lost 3 bases, J lost 4 bases, and 7 bases stayed unmatched. The DNA of the CDR3 is TGTGCCAGCAGCCAGGGACAGGGATGGAGATACGAGCAGTACTTC. It translates to CASSQGQGWRYEQYF.

Many counts were recorded for this clonotype. The chain links TRBV20-1 to TRBJ1-1; weak D call: TRBD1 (5 bases). In germline, CDR1 is DFQATT, CDR2 SNEGSKA (reference sequence). The CDR3 contains 14 residues. V lost 4 bases to trimming and J lost 3 bases, with 15 bases between them. CDR3 DNA: TGCAGTGCTAAGCGGGGGGGGAGGGACACTGAAGCTTTCTTT. It translates to CSAKRGGRDTEAFF.

At least ten counts were recorded for this clonotype. This chain connects TRBV5-5 to TRBJ2-1; tentatively, D is TRBD2 (7 bases). Trimming left V 3 bases short and J 7 bases short, with 14 bases between. The CDR3 is 14 amino acids. Germline V gene sequence: CDR1 SGHKS, CDR2 YYEKEE (reference sequence). CDR3 region: CASSSFGGQNEQFF. For the CDR3, the DNA is TGTGCCAGCAGCTCCTTCGGGGGGCAGAATGAGCAGTTCTTC.

This clonotype was detected ten times or more. The rearrangement uses TRBV7-2 and TRBJ1-1; D remains ambiguous. Germline V CDR1 and CDR2: SGHTA, FQGNSA. The CDR3 is 13 amino acids. V dropped 1 base and J dropped 7 bases, with 10 bases sitting between them. The CDR3 reads CASSLERGGEAFF. The CDR3 DNA sequence: TGTGCCAGCAGCTTAGAACGGGGAGGTGAAGCTTTCTTT.

The V call is TRBV6-1, the J call TRBJ1-4, with D uncertain. The CDR3 extends over 14 amino acids. Germline values: CDR1 MNHNS, CDR2 SASEGT. Trimming stripped 7 bases from V and 8 bases from J, with 17 bases between. CDR3 DNA sequence: TGTGCCAGCACCTCGTCGGACCTAGGGGAAAAACTGTTTTTT. Its protein is CASTSSDLGEKLFF.

This clonotype was seen a handful of times. The rearrangement links TRBV5-6 to TRBJ1-5, with unresolved D. The CDR3 has 15 residues. CDR1 is SGHDT, CDR2 YYEEEE, per germline. The germline V and J ends were trimmed by 4 bases and 4 bases, with 15 bases remaining between them. This chain's CDR3 is CASSAFRQGNQPQHF. The CDR3 nucleotides read TGTGCCAGCAGCGCCTTCCGACAAGGTAATCAGCCCCAGCATTTT.

This clonotype came up many times. One base away lies a much larger clone, so this may be a sequencing read error. V usage is TRBV12-3 or TRBV12-4 and J usage is TRBJ2-1; TRBD2 matches at 10 bases. Trimming removed 6 bases from V and 0 bases from J; junction bases left unmatched: 2. The CDR3 has 15 residues. CDR3 loop: CASRPSGSSYNEQFF. The CDR3 coding sequence is TGTGCCAGCAGACCTAGCGGGAGCTCCTACAATGAGCAGTTCTTC.

This clonotype has only a few counts. A much larger clone lies one base from this, so it may be a read error. V usage is TRBV7-9 and J usage is TRBJ2-4; D perhaps matches TRBD2 (6 bases). Trimming left V 1 base short and J 8 bases short, with 12 bases between. Germline CDR1 reads SEHNR; CDR2 reads FQNEAQ (reference sequence). There are 14 residues in the CDR3. Here the CDR3 DNA reads TGTGCCAGCAGCTTAGTATCTAGCGCGGACATTCAGTACTTC. The encoded protein is CASSLVSSADIQYF.

Of note for this clonotype: With a much larger clone just one base away, this may be a read error. The chain links TRBV7-9 to TRBJ2-1; the D call may be TRBD1 or TRBD2 (5 bases each). The CDR3 spans 14 residues. V lost 6 bases to trimming and J lost 12 bases, with 21 bases between them. The germline V gene has CDR1 SEHNR and CDR2 FQNEAQ (reference sequence). This chain's CDR3 is CASRAIGAPGGQFF. The CDR3 coding sequence is TGTGCCAGCAGAGCGATCGGGGCGCCCGGTGGGCAGTTCTTC.

This clonotype appeared many times. This chain connects TRBV11-2 to TRBJ2-5; D gene unclear. The germline V gene has CDR1 SGHAT and CDR2 FQNNGV. The CDR3 has 10 residues. Deletions cut 5 bases from V and 5 bases from J, with 3 bases between. CDR3 loop: CASSGETQYF. The CDR3 bases are TGTGCCAGCAGCGGTGAGACCCAGTACTTC.

This clonotype has at least ten counts. The gene calls are TRBV5-1 and TRBJ2-1; unclear D gene. Per the germline V gene, CDR1 is SGHRS and CDR2 is YFSETQ. The CDR3 extends over 14 amino acids. V dropped 4 bases and J dropped 6 bases, with 14 bases sitting between them. As DNA, the CDR3 is TGCGCCAGCAGCCCCCGGACCCCGTCCAATGAGCAGTTCTTC. As protein: CASSPRTPSNEQFF.

In this sample, this clonotype turned up many times. The rearrangement uses TRBV3-1 and TRBJ2-7, with D perhaps being TRBD1 or TRBD2 (5 bases each). CDR3 length equals 12 residues. V dropped 4 bases and J dropped 6 bases, with 10 bases sitting between them. The V gene's germline CDR1 is LGHDT and CDR2 YNNKEL (reference sequence). In nucleotides, the CDR3 is TGTGCCAGCAGCCCCGGGACCTCCGAGCAGTACTTC. Amino acid sequence: CASSPGTSEQYF.